These 18 T cell receptor beta chains came from one sample sequenced in a study of blood T cell repertoires in COVID-19 (dated by TCRdb to the early 2020s). Library preparation employed the immunoSEQ multiplex PCR assay. TCRdb retrieved this table from immuneACCESS and kept in-frame rearrangements only. Not all clones are present; in checked studies, unresolved V genes account for under half, and no reason is known for the remainder. The sample contains 350,000 or so clones, roughly 87% of them found a single time. Roughly 1% of the sample comes from the top ten. Sample: PBMCs or T cells enriched from blood (not recorded which). These receptors came from a woman younger than 45 who had recovered from COVID-19.

This chain uses TRBV6-1 with TRBJ1-1; 9 bases fit TRBD1. Germline CDR1 MNHNS, CDR2 SASEGT. Losses at the gene ends were 4 bases for V and 2 bases for J; bases not matched to a gene: 8. The CDR3 is 16 residues long. The DNA for the CDR3 is TGTGCCAGCAGTGCGTCACAGGGGGCCCGAAACACTGAAGCTTTCTTT. Translating gives CASSASQGARNTEAFF.

The CDR3 DNA is TGTGCCAGCAGCCAAGGGACAGGGGGAGGTCAGCCCCAGCATTTT. It specifies CASSQGTGGGQPQHF. V gene TRBV7-6 combines with J gene TRBJ1-5; TRBD1 aligns across 11 bases. This CDR3 spans 15 amino acids. From germline, CDR1 is SGHVS and CDR2 FNYEAQ. Unmatched junction bases numbered 6, after V lost 5 bases and J lost 6 bases.

The V call is TRBV15, the J call TRBJ1-2; D gene uncertain. The V end was cut by 3 bases, the J end by 7 bases, with 9 bases between. Germline V gives CDR1 LNHNV, CDR2 YYDKDF (reference sequence). The CDR3 consists of 12 residues. The DNA of the CDR3 is TGTGCCACCAGCAGTCAGGTGGGTGGCTACACCTTC. Encoded protein: CATSSQVGGYTF.

The CDR3 bases are TGTGCCAGCAGCTGGGCCTTGGCAGGGGGCGTCGGGGAGCTGTTTTTT. It encodes CASSWALAGGVGELFF. The rearrangement uses TRBV7-9 and TRBJ2-2; TRBD1 aligns across 8 bases. The CDR3 runs to 16 residues. Germline loops: CDR1 SEHNR, CDR2 FQNEAQ (reference sequence). V gave up 4 bases and J gave up 7 bases; unmatched junction bases: 11.

V gene TRBV6-2 or TRBV6-3 combines with J gene TRBJ2-1; weak D call: TRBD1 (6 bases). V gave up 5 bases and J gave up 10 bases, with 9 bases separating them. Germline CDR1 reads MNHEY; CDR2 reads SVGEGT. This CDR3 is built from 11 residues. CDR3: CASSPRGEQFF. In DNA, the CDR3 is TGTGCCAGCAGTCCCAGGGGCGAGCAGTTCTTC.

The V gene is TRBV6-4, the J gene TRBJ2-3; 9 bases map to TRBD2. V dropped 0 bases and J dropped 2; count of bases not matched to a gene: 12. The CDR3 sequence is 19 residues long. The germline CDR1 and CDR2 sequences are MRHNA and SNTAGT. The CDR3 region is CASSDSRGASGVNTDTQYF. The CDR3 region has the DNA TGTGCCAGCAGTGACTCGAGGGGTGCTAGCGGGGTAAACACAGATACGCAGTATTTT.

The V call is TRBV10-3, the J call TRBJ1-5; no clear D. V was cut by 7 bases and J by 0 bases, with 10 bases left in between. There are 14 residues in the CDR3. Germline CDR1 reads ENHRY; CDR2 reads SYGVKD. CDR3 in DNA: TGTGCCATCAACCCGGGAGATAGCAATCAGCCCCAGCATTTT. This translates into CAINPGDSNQPQHF.

This sequence joins TRBV6-5 and TRBJ1-1; TRBD1 matches 10 bases. Germline V CDR1 and CDR2: MNHEY, SVGAGI. V shed 0 bases and J 4 bases; nucleotides not matched to a gene: 2. CDR3 length: 15 residues. CDR3 sequence: CASSYSRTGGTEAFF. As DNA, the CDR3 is TGTGCCAGCAGTTACTCCAGGACAGGGGGCACTGAAGCTTTCTTT.

The gene calls are TRBV5-5 and TRBJ2-7; a possible D gene is TRBD2 (6 bases). Germline V gives CDR1 SGHKS, CDR2 YYEKEE (reference sequence). This CDR3 contains 14 residues. Trimming left V 2 bases short and J 2 bases short, with 11 bases between. The DNA of the CDR3 is TGTGCCAGCAGCTTTACAGGAGGGACCTACGAGCAGTACTTC. This translates into CASSFTGGTYEQYF.

The gene calls are TRBV24-1 and TRBJ2-2, with D unresolved. CDR3 length: 14 amino acids. Germline V gene data show CDR1 as KGHDR and CDR2 as SFDVKD. V was clipped by 6 bases and J by 0 bases, with 7 bases between them. DNA for the CDR3: TGTGCCACCAGTTCCACTACGAACACCGGGGAGCTGTTTTTT. Translation gives CATSSTTNTGELFF.

The rearrangement joins TRBV5-1 to TRBJ1-2, with 11 bases that match TRBD1. Germline values: CDR1 SGHRS, CDR2 YFSETQ. V lost 0 bases, J lost 9 bases, and 4 bases stayed unmatched. There are 14 residues in the CDR3. The CDR3 loop is CASSLGTGGRRYTF. CDR3 sequence (DNA): TGCGCCAGCAGCTTGGGGACAGGGGGCCGCCGCTACACCTTC.

J is TRBJ2-7 and V is TRBV18, with D tentatively TRBD2 (6 bases). Germline CDR1 and CDR2: KGHSH and LQKENI. The length of the CDR3 is 13 residues. Trimming removed 2 bases from V and 5 bases from J, with 10 bases in between. The CDR3 DNA is TGTGCCAGCTCACCAGCGGGGCTCCACGAGCAGTACTTC. This encodes CASSPAGLHEQYF. Drawing the rest from reference TRBV18 and TRBJ2-7, the complete variable domain is NAGVMQNPRHLVRRRGQEARLRCSPMKGHSHVYWYRQLPEEGLKFMVYLQKENIIDESGMPKERFSAEFPKEGPSILRIQQVVRGDSAAYFCASSPAGLHEQYFGPGTRLTVT.

J is TRBJ2-3 and V is TRBV5-1; possible D gene TRBD1, 6 bases. The CDR3 length is 14 residues. CDR1 and CDR2 (germline): SGHRS, YFSETQ. Trimming cost V 4 bases and J 6 bases, with 15 bases left between them. The CDR3 nucleotides are TGCGCCAGCAGCCCAACAACAGGGAAGGATACGCAGTATTTT. Its protein is CASSPTTGKDTQYF.

This clone has only a few counts. This chain uses TRBV3-1 (or the pseudogene TRBV3-2) with TRBJ1-2; no clear D gene. The germline gives CDR1 LGHDT, CDR2 YNNKEL (reference sequence). The CDR3 runs 15 residues. Between the trimmed V and J ends, which lost 1 base and 0 bases, there was a span of 9 bases. Written as DNA, the CDR3 is TGTGCCAGCAGCCAAGGTCGGGGTACTAACTATGGCTACACCTTC. Translated, it gives CASSQGRGTNYGYTF.

The chain has TRBV19 and TRBJ2-3, with D unresolved. The germline gives CDR1 LNHDA, CDR2 SQIVND (reference sequence). The CDR3 is made up of 15 amino acids. Trimming removed 7 bases from V and 4 bases from J, with 18 bases in between. The CDR3 DNA sequence: TGTGCCAGTACCTCGGGTACGATTTTATCAGATACGCAGTATTTT. Its protein is CASTSGTILSDTQYF.

This clone showed up just once. This chain connects TRBV6-2 or TRBV6-3 to TRBJ2-1; possibly TRBD2 for D (5 bases). Germline CDR1 and CDR2: MNHEY and SVGEGT. This CDR3 spans 18 amino acids. The V gene lost 0 bases and the J gene lost 4 bases, with 19 bases spanning the gap. This chain's CDR3 is CASSYSVNGGGGYNEQFF. The CDR3 DNA is TGTGCCAGCAGTTACTCGGTAAACGGAGGAGGCGGGTACAATGAGCAGTTCTTC.

Details on this clone: The sample holds other DNA sequences that translate to the same CDR3. The V and J genes are TRBV27 and TRBJ1-5, with TRBD1 as a possible D gene (5 bases). The germline V and J ends were trimmed by 3 bases and 5 bases, with 8 bases remaining between them. CDR3 length equals 13 residues. CDR1 MNHEY and CDR2 SMNVEV come from the germline V gene (reference sequence). Written as DNA, the CDR3 is TGTGCCAGCAGTTTCGGCAGGGATCAGCCCCAGCATTTT. Translated: CASSFGRDQPQHF.

The chain joins TRBV28 to TRBJ2-7; a possible D gene is TRBD2 (5 bases). The CDR3 contains 14 residues. Germline loops: CDR1 MDHEN, CDR2 SYDVKM. V was clipped by 3 bases and J by 9 bases, with 18 bases between them. CDR3 amino acids: CASSFHSQRPVQYF. CDR3 bases: TGTGCCAGCAGTTTCCACAGCCAGCGGCCTGTGCAGTACTTC.